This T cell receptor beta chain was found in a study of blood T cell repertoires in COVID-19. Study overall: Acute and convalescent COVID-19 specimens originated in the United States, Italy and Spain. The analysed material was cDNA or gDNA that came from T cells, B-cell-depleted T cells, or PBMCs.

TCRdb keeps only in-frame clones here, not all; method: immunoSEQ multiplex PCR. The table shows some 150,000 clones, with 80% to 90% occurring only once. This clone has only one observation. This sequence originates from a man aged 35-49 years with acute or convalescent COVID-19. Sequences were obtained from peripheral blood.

The CDR3 coding sequence is TGTGCCAGCAGGTGGGGGCAGGGTAGGTACGAGCAGTACTTC. This encodes CASRWGQGRYEQYF. This chain joins TRBV28 and TRBJ2-7, with D possibly matching TRBD1 (6 bases). Germline assignment: CDR1 MDHEN and CDR2 SYDVKM. With 6 bases removed from V and 4 bases from J, the gap between germline ends came to 16 bases. CDR3 size: 14 residues.